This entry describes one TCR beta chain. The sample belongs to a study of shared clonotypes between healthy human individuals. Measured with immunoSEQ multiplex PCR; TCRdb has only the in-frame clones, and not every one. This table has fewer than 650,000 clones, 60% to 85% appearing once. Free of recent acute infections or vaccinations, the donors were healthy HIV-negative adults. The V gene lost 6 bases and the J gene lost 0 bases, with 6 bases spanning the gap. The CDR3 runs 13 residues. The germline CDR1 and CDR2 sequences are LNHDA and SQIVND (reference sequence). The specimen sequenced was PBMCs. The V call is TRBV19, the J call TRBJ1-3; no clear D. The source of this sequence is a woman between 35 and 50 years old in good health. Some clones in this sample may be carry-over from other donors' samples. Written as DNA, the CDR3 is TGTGCCAGTAGGCGGATCTCTGGAAACACCATATATTTT. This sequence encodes CASRRISGNTIYF.